This TCR beta chain came from a study of PD-L1 blockade in urothelial cancer. Study summary: The study started patients on atezolizumab in the mid-2010s, giving 1,200 mg intravenously every 3 weeks.

Sequencing was performed with immunoSEQ multiplex PCR; in TCRdb, only in-frame clones are kept and a portion is missing. The sample has about 49,000 clones, about 90% seen once. In germline, CDR1 is MGHDK, CDR2 SYGVNS. CDR3 size: 13 residues. Deletions cut 9 bases from V and 6 bases from J, with 18 bases between. The source of this sequence is a man aged 55 to 70 with urothelial cancer. V gene TRBV25-1 combines with J gene TRBJ2-7; perhaps TRBD1 as D (6 bases). The sequencing here drew on PBMCs, taken around atezolizumab (anti-PD-L1) treatment. CDR3 DNA sequence: TGTGCCAGTGGACCAACAGGGATGGGCGAGCAGTACTTC. Residues: CASGPTGMGEQYF.